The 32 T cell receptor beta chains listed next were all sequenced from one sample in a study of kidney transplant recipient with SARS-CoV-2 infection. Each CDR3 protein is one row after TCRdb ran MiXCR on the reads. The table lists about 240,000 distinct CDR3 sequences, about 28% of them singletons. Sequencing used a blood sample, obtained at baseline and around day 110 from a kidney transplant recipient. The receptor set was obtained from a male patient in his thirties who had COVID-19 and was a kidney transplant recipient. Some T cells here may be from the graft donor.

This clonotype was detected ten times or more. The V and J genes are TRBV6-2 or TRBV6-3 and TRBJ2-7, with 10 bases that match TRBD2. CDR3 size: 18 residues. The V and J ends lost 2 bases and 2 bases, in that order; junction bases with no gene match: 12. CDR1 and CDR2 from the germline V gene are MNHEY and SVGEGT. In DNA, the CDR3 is TGTGCCAGCAGTTACCGGGTCCGTCTAGCGGGAGCGGCCTACGAGCAGTACTTC. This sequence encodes CASSYRVRLAGAAYEQYF.

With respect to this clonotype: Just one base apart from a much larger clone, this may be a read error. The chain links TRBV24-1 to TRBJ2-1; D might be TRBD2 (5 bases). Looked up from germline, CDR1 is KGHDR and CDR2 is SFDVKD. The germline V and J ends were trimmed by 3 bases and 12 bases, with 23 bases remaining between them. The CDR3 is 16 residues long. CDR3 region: CATSDRNGGPGDGQFF. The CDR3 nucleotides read TGTGCCACCAGTGATAGGAACGGCGGCCCCGGGGATGGGCAGTTCTTC.

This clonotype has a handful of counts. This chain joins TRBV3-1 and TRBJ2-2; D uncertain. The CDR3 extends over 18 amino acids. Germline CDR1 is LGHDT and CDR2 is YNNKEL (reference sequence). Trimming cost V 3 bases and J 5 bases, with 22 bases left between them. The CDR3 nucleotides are TGTGCCAGCAGCCAGGGGTTTCCCATTTCAGGCTTGACCGGGGAGCTGTTTTTT. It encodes CASSQGFPISGLTGELFF. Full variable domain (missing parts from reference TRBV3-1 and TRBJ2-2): DTAVSQTPKYLVTQMGNDKSIKCEQNLGHDTMYWYKQDSKKFLKIMFSYNNKELIINETVPNRFSPKSPDKAHLNLHINSLELGDSAVYFCASSQGFPISGLTGELFFGEGSRLTVL.

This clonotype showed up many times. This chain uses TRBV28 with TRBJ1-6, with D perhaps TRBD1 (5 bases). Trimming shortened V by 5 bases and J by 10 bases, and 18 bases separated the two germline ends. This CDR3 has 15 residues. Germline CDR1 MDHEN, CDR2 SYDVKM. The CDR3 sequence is CASSDGTGPVSPLHF. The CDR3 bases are TGTGCCAGCAGTGACGGGACTGGGCCAGTATCACCCCTCCACTTT.

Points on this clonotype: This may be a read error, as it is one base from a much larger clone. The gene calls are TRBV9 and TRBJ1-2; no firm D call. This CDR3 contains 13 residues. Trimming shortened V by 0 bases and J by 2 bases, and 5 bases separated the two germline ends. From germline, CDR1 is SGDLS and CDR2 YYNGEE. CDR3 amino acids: CASSVDENYGYTF. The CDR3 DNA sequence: TGTGCCAGCAGCGTAGACGAGAACTATGGCTACACCTTC.

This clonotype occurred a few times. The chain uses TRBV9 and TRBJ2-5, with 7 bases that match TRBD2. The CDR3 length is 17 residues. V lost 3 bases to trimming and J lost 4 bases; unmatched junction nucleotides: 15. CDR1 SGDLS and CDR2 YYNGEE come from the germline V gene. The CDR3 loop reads CASSANPSGGGRETQYF. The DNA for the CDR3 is TGTGCCAGCAGCGCGAACCCTTCGGGGGGTGGAAGAGAGACCCAGTACTTC.

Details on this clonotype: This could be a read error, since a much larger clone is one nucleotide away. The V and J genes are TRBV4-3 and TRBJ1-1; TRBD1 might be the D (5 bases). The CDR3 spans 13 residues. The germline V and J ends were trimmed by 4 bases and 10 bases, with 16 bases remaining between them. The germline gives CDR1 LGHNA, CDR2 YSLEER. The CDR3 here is CASSPHRGAGAFF. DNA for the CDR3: TGCGCCAGCAGCCCCCATCGAGGGGCTGGAGCTTTCTTT.

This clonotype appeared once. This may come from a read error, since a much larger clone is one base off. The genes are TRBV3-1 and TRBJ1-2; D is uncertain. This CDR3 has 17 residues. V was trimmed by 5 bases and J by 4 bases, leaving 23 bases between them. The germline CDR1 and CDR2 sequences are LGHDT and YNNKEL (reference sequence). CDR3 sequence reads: CASSKIGTLRRTYGYTF. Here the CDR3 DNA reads TGTGCCAGCAGCAAGATCGGCACCCTTCGAAGGACCTATGGCTACACCTTC. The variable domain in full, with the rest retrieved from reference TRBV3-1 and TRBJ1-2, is DTAVSQTPKYLVTQMGNDKSIKCEQNLGHDTMYWYKQDSKKFLKIMFSYNNKELIINETVPNRFSPKSPDKAHLNLHINSLELGDSAVYFCASSKIGTLRRTYGYTFGSGTRLTVV.

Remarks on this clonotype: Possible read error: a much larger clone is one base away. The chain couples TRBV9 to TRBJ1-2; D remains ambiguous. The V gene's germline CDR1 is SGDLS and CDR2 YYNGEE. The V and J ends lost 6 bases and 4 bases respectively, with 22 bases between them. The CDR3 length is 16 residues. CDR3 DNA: TGTGCCAGCAAGAAGAGGTACTCAAAAAAGACCTATGGCTACACCTTC. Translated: CASKKRYSKKTYGYTF.

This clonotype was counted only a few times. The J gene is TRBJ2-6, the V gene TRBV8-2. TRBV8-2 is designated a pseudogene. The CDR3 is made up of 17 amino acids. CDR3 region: CGRRCRITQSRANVLTF. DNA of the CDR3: TGTGGCAGGCGCTGCAGGATAACACAAAGTCGGGCCAACGTCCTGACTTTC.

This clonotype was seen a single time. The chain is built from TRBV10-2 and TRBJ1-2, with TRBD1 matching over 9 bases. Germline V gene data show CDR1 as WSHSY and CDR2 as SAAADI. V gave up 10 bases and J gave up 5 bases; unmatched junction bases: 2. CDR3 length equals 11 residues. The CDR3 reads CAIGQGYGYTF. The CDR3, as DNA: TGCGCCATCGGACAGGGGTATGGCTACACCTTC.

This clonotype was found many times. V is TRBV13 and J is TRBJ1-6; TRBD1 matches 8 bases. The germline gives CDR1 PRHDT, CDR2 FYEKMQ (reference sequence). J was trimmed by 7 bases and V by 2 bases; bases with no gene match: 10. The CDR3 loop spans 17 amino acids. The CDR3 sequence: CASSLNSGTGRNSPLHF. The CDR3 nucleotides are TGTGCCAGCAGCTTAAATTCCGGGACAGGCCGAAATTCACCCCTCCACTTT.

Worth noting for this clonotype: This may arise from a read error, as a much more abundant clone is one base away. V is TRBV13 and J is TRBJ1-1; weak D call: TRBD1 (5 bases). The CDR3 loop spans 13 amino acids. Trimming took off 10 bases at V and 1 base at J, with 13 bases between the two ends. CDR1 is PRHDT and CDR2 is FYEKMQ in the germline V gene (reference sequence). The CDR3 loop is CATHGTANTEAFF. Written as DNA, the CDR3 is TGTGCCACACATGGGACGGCGAACACTGAAGCTTTCTTT.

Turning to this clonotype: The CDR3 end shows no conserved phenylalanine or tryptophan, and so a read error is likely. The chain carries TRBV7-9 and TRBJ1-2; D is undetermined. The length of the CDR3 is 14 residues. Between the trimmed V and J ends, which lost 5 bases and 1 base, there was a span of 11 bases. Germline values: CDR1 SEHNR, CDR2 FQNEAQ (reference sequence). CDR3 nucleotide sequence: TGTGCCAGCAGCGATATGCTGGTTAACTATGGCTACACCCTC. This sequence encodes CASSDMLVNYGYTL.

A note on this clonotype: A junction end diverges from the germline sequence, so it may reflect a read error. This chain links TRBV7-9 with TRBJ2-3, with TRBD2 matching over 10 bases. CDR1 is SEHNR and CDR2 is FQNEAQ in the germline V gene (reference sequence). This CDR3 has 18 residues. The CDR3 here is CASGLGAGGPQSTDTQYF. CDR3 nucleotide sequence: TGTGCCAGCGGCTTAGGAGCGGGAGGGCCGCAGAGCACAGATACGCAGTATTTT.

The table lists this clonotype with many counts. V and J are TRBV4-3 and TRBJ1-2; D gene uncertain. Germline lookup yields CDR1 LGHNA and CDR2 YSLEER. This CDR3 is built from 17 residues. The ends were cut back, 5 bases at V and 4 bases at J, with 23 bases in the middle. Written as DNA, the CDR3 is TGCGCCAGCAGCTCGACACAAGGACGTCGAAAGACCTATGGCTACACCTTC. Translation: CASSSTQGRRKTYGYTF.

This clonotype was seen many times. The CDR3 bases are TGCGCCAGCAGCTCAGGGCACAGGGACGTGAACACCGGGGAGCTGTTTTTT. Its protein is CASSSGHRDVNTGELFF. The genes are TRBV5-1 and TRBJ2-2, with D perhaps TRBD1 (6 bases). The CDR3 spans 17 residues. Germline lookup yields CDR1 SGHRS and CDR2 YFSETQ. Trimming left V 3 bases short and J 1 base short, with 16 bases between.

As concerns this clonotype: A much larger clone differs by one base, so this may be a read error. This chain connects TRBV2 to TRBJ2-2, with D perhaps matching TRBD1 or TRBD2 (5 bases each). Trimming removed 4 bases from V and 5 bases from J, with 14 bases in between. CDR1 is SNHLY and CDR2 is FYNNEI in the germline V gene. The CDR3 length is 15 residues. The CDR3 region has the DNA TGTGCCAGCAGTGCGCCGGGGCAAGGAACCGGGGAGCTGTTTTTT. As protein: CASSAPGQGTGELFF.

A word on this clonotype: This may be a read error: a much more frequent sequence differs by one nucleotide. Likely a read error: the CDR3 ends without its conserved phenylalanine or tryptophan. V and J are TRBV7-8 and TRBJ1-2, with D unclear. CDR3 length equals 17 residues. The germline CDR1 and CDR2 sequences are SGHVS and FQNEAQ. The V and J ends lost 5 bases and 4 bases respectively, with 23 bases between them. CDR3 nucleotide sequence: TGTGCCAGCAGCAAAGTAGGGTTTACCCGAAAGACCTATGGCTACACCTCC. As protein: CASSKVGFTRKTYGYTS.

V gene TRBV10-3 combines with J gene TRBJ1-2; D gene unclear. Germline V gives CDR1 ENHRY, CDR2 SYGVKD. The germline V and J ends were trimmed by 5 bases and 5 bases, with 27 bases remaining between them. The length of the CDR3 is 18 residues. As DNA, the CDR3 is TGTGCCATCAGTTGGGGTCCGAGACTGGGAAAGGGCTCTTATGGCTACACCTTC. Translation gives CAISWGPRLGKGSYGYTF.

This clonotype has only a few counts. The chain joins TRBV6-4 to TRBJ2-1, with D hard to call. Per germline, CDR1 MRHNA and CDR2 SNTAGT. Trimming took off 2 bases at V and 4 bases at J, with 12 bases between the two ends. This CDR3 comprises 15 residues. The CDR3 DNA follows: TGTGCCAGCAGTGACAGGGCAGGAGATTACAATGAGCAGTTCTTC. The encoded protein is CASSDRAGDYNEQFF.

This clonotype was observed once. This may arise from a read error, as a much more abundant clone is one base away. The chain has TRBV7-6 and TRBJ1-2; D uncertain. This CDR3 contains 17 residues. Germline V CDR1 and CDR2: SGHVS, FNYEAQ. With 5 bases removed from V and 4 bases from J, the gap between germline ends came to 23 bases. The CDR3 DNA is TGTGCCAGCAGCATTGACCGTAAATCTCGAAAGACCTATGGCTACACCTTC. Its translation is CASSIDRKSRKTYGYTF.

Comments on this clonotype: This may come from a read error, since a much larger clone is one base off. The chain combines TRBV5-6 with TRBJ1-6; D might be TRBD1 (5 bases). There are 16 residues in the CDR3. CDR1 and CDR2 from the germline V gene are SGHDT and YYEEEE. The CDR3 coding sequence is TGTGCCTGCAGCTTGGTGACAGCATTATATAATTCACCCCTCCACTTT. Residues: CACSLVTALYNSPLHF.

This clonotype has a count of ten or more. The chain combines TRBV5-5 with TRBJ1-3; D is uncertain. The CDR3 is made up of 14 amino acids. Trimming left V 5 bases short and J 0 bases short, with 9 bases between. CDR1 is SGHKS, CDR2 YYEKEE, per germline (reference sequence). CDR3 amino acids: CASRTQSSGNTIYF. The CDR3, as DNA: TGTGCCAGCAGGACGCAGAGCTCTGGAAACACCATATATTTT. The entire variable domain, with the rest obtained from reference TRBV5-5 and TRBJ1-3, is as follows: DAGVTQSPTHLIKTRGQQVTLRCSPISGHKSVSWYQQVLGQGPQFIFQYYEKEERGRGNFPDRFSARQFPNYSSELNVNALLLGDSALYLCASRTQSSGNTIYFGEGSWLTVV.

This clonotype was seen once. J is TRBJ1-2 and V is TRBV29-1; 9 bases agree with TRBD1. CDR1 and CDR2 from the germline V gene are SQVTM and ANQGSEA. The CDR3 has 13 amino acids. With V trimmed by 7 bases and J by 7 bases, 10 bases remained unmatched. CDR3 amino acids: CSAETGGGGGYTF. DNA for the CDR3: TGCAGCGCCGAAACAGGGGGCGGTGGTGGCTACACCTTC.

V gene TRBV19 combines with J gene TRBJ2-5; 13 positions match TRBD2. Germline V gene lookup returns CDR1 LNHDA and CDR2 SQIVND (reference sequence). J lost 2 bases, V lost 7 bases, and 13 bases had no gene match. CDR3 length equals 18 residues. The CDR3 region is CASKGTGTSGESQETQYF. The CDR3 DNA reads TGTGCCAGTAAAGGGACCGGGACTAGCGGGGAGAGTCAAGAGACCCAGTACTTC.

Here the CDR3 reads CASSYSLQGVAEAFF. Here the CDR3 DNA reads TGTGCCAGCAGTTACTCTTTACAGGGGGTCGCTGAAGCTTTCTTT. This chain joins TRBV25-1 and TRBJ1-1; the match to TRBD1 covers 8 bases. Trimming at V came to 5 bases and at J to 6 bases, leaving 11 bases not matched to a gene. From germline, CDR1 is MGHDK and CDR2 SYGVNS. There are 15 residues in the CDR3.

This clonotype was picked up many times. The CDR3: CASSLEGRRTSGRYNEQFF. The CDR3 nucleotides read TGTGCCAGCAGCTTAGAGGGGAGGAGGACTAGCGGGAGGTACAATGAGCAGTTCTTC. V is TRBV11-2 and J is TRBJ2-1; TRBD2 agrees at 14 bases. The CDR3 extends over 19 amino acids. V was clipped by 0 bases and J by 4 bases; unmatched bases: 8. Germline assignment: CDR1 SGHAT and CDR2 FQNNGV.

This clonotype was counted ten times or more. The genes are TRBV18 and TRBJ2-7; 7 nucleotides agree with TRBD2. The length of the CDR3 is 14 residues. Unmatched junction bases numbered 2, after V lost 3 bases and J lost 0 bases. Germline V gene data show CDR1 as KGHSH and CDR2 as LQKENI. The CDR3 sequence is CASSPGTTSYEQYF. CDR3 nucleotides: TGTGCCAGCTCACCCGGGACTACCTCCTACGAGCAGTACTTC.

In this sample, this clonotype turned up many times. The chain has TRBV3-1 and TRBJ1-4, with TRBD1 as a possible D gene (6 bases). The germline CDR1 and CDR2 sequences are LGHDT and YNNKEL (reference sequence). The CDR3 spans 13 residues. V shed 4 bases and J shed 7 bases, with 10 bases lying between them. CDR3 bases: TGTGCCAGCAGCCGGGGGGCGGGTGAAAAACTGTTTTTT. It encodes CASSRGAGEKLFF.

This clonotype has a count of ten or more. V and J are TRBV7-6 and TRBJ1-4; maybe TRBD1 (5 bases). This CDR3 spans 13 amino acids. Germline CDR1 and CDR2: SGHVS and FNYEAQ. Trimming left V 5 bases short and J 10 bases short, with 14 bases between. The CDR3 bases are TGTGCCAGCAGCAAGGGGTGGCCGATAAAACTGTTTTTT. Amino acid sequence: CASSKGWPIKLFF.

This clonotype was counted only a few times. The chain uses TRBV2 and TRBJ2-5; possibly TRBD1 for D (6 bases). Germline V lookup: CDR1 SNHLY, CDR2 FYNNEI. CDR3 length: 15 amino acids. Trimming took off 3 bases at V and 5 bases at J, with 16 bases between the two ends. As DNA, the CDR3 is TGTGCCAGCAGTGATCGCAGGGGTGGTGAGGAGACCCAGTACTTC. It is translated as CASSDRRGGEETQYF.